These 2 T cell receptor beta chains were all obtained from the same sample, sequenced in a study of siplizumab effects on memory and regulatory T cells. Some clones are missing from TCRdb's copy, which holds only in-frame ones; the method was immunoSEQ multiplex PCR. The sample holds about 120,000 clones, just under 95% seen once. Specimen: non-Treg CD4+ T cells sorted from blood. The origin of the receptors is a human donor in good health.

The J gene is TRBJ2-2, the V gene TRBV19, with TRBD1 matching over 7 bases. Per the germline V gene, CDR1 is LNHDA and CDR2 is SQIVND (reference sequence). CDR3 length equals 15 residues. The junction had 7 bases not matched to a gene; V was cut back by 7 bases and J by 2 bases. The DNA for the CDR3 is TGTGCCAGTAAACTCCAGGGGGTCAACACCGGGGAGCTGTTTTTT. This sequence encodes CASKLQGVNTGELFF.

This clone was seen only once. This chain joins TRBV5-1 and TRBJ1-1, with a possible D match to TRBD1 (5 bases). The CDR3 sequence is 15 residues long. The ends were cut back, 0 bases at V and 4 bases at J, with 13 bases in the middle. The V gene's germline CDR1 is SGHRS and CDR2 YFSETQ. Here the CDR3 DNA reads TGCGCCAGCAGCTTGGGACAGCCCCTGAGCACTGAAGCTTTCTTT. Residues: CASSLGQPLSTEAFF.